The 28 T cell receptor beta chains given below trace back to one sample, sequenced in a study of T cells in tumors after PD-1 blockade. Repertoires were generated with immunoSEQ multiplex PCR, while TCRdb's copy carries only in-frame clones and drops some. The repertoire holds approximately 47,000 clones, with around 80% as singletons. Source: PBMCs, taken before anti-PD-1 therapy. These receptors were obtained from a human donor with advanced basal cell or squamous cell carcinoma (not recorded which).

V is TRBV6-5 and J is TRBJ2-5, with D unresolved. This CDR3 region has 11 residues. V was pared by 7 bases and J by 5 bases, with 8 bases between. The germline gives CDR1 MNHEY, CDR2 SVGAGI. CDR3 sequence: CASKKVETQYF. The CDR3 region has the DNA TGTGCCAGCAAAAAAGTGGAGACCCAGTACTTC.

The chain is built from TRBV6-1 and TRBJ2-3; 7 nucleotides line up with TRBD1. With V trimmed by 3 bases and J by 13 bases, 1 base remained unmatched. The CDR3 spans 10 residues. Germline CDR1 and CDR2: MNHNS and SASEGT. The CDR3: CASSDGQEYF. CDR3 nucleotide sequence: TGTGCCAGCAGTGACGGACAGGAGTATTTT.

In this sample, this clone turned up a few times. The chain uses TRBV5-4 and TRBJ2-3, with D hard to call. The CDR3 sequence is 12 residues long. Germline lookup yields CDR1 SGHNT and CDR2 YYREEE (reference sequence). V was cut by 3 bases and J by 5 bases, with 7 bases left in between. CDR3 in amino acids: CASSSLGDTQYF. In DNA, the CDR3 is TGTGCCAGCAGCTCGTTAGGAGATACGCAGTATTTT.

The chain links TRBV9 to TRBJ2-1; 11 bases are a match to TRBD2. The CDR3 spans 15 residues. Germline trimming cut 2 bases from V and 8 bases from J; bases unmatched to any gene: 6. In germline, CDR1 is SGDLS, CDR2 YYNGEE. DNA for the CDR3: TGTGCCAGCAGCGTTAGCGGGGGGGCCCCGGATGAGCAGTTCTTC. It codes for CASSVSGGAPDEQFF.

This clone was counted once. The chain uses TRBV11-3 and TRBJ2-1; 14 bases are shared with TRBD2. Germline CDR1 SGHNT, CDR2 YENEEA. The CDR3 runs 14 residues. V gave up 9 bases and J gave up 8 bases; unmatched junction bases: 6. CDR3 residues: CASRLAGGEHEQFF. In nucleotides, the CDR3 is TGTGCCAGTAGACTAGCGGGAGGGGAGCATGAGCAGTTCTTC.

The genes are TRBV6-5 and TRBJ2-3; the D is unclear. Looked up from germline, CDR1 is MNHEY and CDR2 is SVGAGI. The CDR3 has 13 amino acids. V was pared by 5 bases and J by 3 bases, with 9 bases between. The CDR3 DNA follows: TGTGCCAGCAGTCACACCAGGACAGATACGCAGTATTTT. It specifies CASSHTRTDTQYF.

This clone was found a few times. V is TRBV18 and J is TRBJ2-7, with D maybe TRBD2 (6 bases). Trimming stripped 3 bases from V and 0 bases from J, with 12 bases between. Germline lookup yields CDR1 KGHSH and CDR2 LQKENI. The CDR3 covers 15 residues. CDR3 residues: CASSPRRGFSYEQYF. The CDR3 DNA follows: TGTGCCAGCTCACCCCGGCGGGGTTTCTCCTACGAGCAGTACTTC.

A single count supports this clone. The V gene is TRBV24-1, the J gene TRBJ2-7; 7 bases align to TRBD1. The CDR3 is made up of 13 amino acids. Germline assignment: CDR1 KGHDR and CDR2 SFDVKD. V trimming: 8 bases; J trimming: 3 bases; junction bases outside the gene matches: 6. CDR3 DNA: TGTGCCACCAAGATCGACAGGGACTACGAGCAGTACTTC. The encoded protein is CATKIDRDYEQYF.

This clone has more than one count but fewer than ten. The chain links TRBV2 to TRBJ1-4; TRBD1 matches at 7 bases. V shed 6 bases and J 5 bases; nucleotides not matched to a gene: 9. This CDR3 has 15 amino acids. The germline CDR1 and CDR2 sequences are SNHLY and FYNNEI. In DNA form, the CDR3 reads TGTGCCAGCAGCAATCAGGGACAGACAAATGAAAAACTGTTTTTT. Its protein product is CASSNQGQTNEKLFF.

This chain uses TRBV5-1 with TRBJ2-2; D is tentatively TRBD1 or TRBD2 (6 bases each). V lost 0 bases and J 0 bases, leaving 12 bases between the germline ends. CDR3 size: 17 residues. The germline CDR1 and CDR2 sequences are SGHRS and YFSETQ. The CDR3, as DNA: TGCGCCAGCAGCTTGGTTAGGGGGGCCACGAACACCGGGGAGCTGTTTTTT. This gives the protein CASSLVRGATNTGELFF.

This clone was recorded once. The chain is built from TRBV5-5 and TRBJ1-1, with D maybe TRBD1 (5 bases). Looked up from germline, CDR1 is SGHKS and CDR2 is YYEKEE (reference sequence). V lost 3 bases, J lost 0 bases, and 12 bases lay in between. This CDR3 region has 15 residues. The CDR3 protein is CASSSLRGLNTEAFF. The DNA of the CDR3 is TGTGCCAGCAGCTCGCTCCGGGGCTTGAACACTGAAGCTTTCTTT.

This clone was detected a few times. This chain links TRBV5-1 with TRBJ2-1; the D is unclear. CDR1 and CDR2 from the germline V gene are SGHRS and YFSETQ. Trimming cost V 0 bases and J 5 bases, with 6 bases left between them. The CDR3 has 13 residues. The CDR3 DNA is TGCGCCAGCAGCTTGGAGGCAGACAATGAGCAGTTCTTC. Encoded protein: CASSLEADNEQFF.

The rearrangement joins TRBV9 to TRBJ2-2; the D is unclear. V was clipped by 0 bases and J by 6 bases, with 6 bases between them. The V gene's germline CDR1 is SGDLS and CDR2 YYNGEE. This CDR3 has 13 amino acids. The CDR3 loop reads CASSVDPAGELFF. The CDR3, as DNA: TGTGCCAGCAGCGTAGATCCGGCCGGGGAGCTGTTTTTT.

This chain links TRBV10-2 with TRBJ1-1, with D unclear. The CDR3 totals 16 residues. The germline V and J ends were trimmed by 3 bases and 4 bases, with 18 bases remaining between them. Germline loops: CDR1 WSHSY, CDR2 SAAADI. The DNA for the CDR3 is TGCGCCAGCAGTGATTGGGCAGGTGGAGGAGGCACTGAAGCTTTCTTT. Translation: CASSDWAGGGGTEAFF.

This chain joins TRBV12-3 or TRBV12-4 and TRBJ2-5; no reliable D call. The CDR3 spans 13 residues. V lost 1 base and J 4 bases, leaving 7 bases between the germline ends. CDR3 coding DNA: TGTGCCAGCAGTTTAGGCAGACGAGAGACCCAGTACTTC. It yields the protein CASSLGRRETQYF.

Only one count was recorded for this clone. The V call is TRBV7-3, the J call TRBJ2-2, with TRBD1 identical over 8 bases. The J segment lost 5 bases and the V segment lost 1 base, leaving 6 bases of the junction unmatched. The CDR3 length is 16 residues. Germline assignment: CDR1 SGHTA and CDR2 FQGTGA. For the CDR3, the DNA is TGTGCCAGCAGCTTAATGGCAGGGGGCCTTACCGGGGAGCTGTTTTTT. Amino acids: CASSLMAGGLTGELFF.

The chain is built from TRBV5-4 and TRBJ1-3; D remains ambiguous. The germline gives CDR1 SGHNT, CDR2 YYREEE (reference sequence). The CDR3 runs 14 residues. The germline V and J ends were trimmed by 0 bases and 0 bases, with 4 bases remaining between them. Here the CDR3 reads CASSLASSGNTIYF. CDR3 DNA: TGTGCCAGCAGCTTGGCCAGCTCTGGAAACACCATATATTTT.

The V call is TRBV6-1, the J call TRBJ1-2; D gene ambiguous. With 3 bases removed from V and 10 bases from J, the gap between germline ends came to 12 bases. CDR3 length: 12 residues. CDR1 is MNHNS and CDR2 is SASEGT in the germline V gene. The CDR3 reads CASSEMVGIYTF. In DNA, the CDR3 is TGTGCCAGCAGTGAGATGGTTGGGATCTACACCTTC.

The CDR3 nucleotides read TGTGCCAGCAGCCGAGGACTTGGGGGCTACACCTTC. Translating it yields CASSRGLGGYTF. The chain joins TRBV14 to TRBJ1-2; no clear D gene. V shed 4 bases and J shed 8 bases, with 11 bases lying between them. This CDR3 is 12 amino acids long. Germline-derived CDR1 and CDR2 are SGHDN and FVKESK.

This clone has a handful of counts. The chain has TRBV2 and TRBJ1-5, with 7 bases identical to TRBD1. This CDR3 is built from 15 residues. Germline V gene data show CDR1 as SNHLY and CDR2 as FYNNEI. Trimming at V came to 4 bases and at J to 2 bases, leaving 5 bases not matched to a gene. The CDR3 bases are TGTGCCAGCAGTGGAGGGGGCCGGCGCAATCAGCCCCAGCATTTT. This gives the protein CASSGGGRRNQPQHF.

This clone was seen a few times. This chain links TRBV7-6 with TRBJ2-2; 7 nucleotides agree with TRBD1. The V and J ends lost 6 bases and 0 bases, in that order; junction bases with no gene match: 4. Germline V lookup: CDR1 SGHVS, CDR2 FNYEAQ. The length of the CDR3 is 15 residues. The CDR3 bases are TGTGCCAGCAGGCAGGGGGTAGCGAACACCGGGGAGCTGTTTTTT. This sequence encodes CASRQGVANTGELFF.

The chain combines TRBV2 with TRBJ1-1, with D possibly being TRBD1 (5 bases). V lost 2 bases to trimming and J lost 5 bases, with 15 bases between them. CDR1 is SNHLY and CDR2 is FYNNEI in the germline V gene. This CDR3 has 15 residues. In nucleotides, the CDR3 is TGTGCCAGCAGTGAAATTGGGGGGGTTGGGACTGAAGCTTTCTTT. Its protein is CASSEIGGVGTEAFF.

The V gene is TRBV7-2, the J gene TRBJ1-5; D remains unclear. Germline CDR1 and CDR2: SGHTA and FQGNSA. V was cut by 5 bases and J by 7 bases, with 9 bases left in between. This CDR3 spans 12 amino acids. Here the CDR3 reads CASSRDGQPQHF. CDR3 bases: TGTGCCAGCAGCAGGGATGGGCAGCCCCAGCATTTT.

The V call is TRBV19, the J call TRBJ1-3; D is undetermined. In germline, CDR1 is LNHDA, CDR2 SQIVND (reference sequence). The germline V and J ends were trimmed by 0 bases and 7 bases, with 13 bases remaining between them. The CDR3 is made up of 15 amino acids. The CDR3 here is CASSIDSVIGNTIYF. The CDR3 nucleotides read TGTGCCAGTAGTATAGACAGCGTTATTGGGAACACCATATATTTT.

This chain connects TRBV11-3 to TRBJ2-7, with D possibly TRBD1 on 6 matching bases. V was clipped by 4 bases and J by 0 bases, with 19 bases between them. CDR3 length equals 17 residues. Germline loops: CDR1 SGHNT, CDR2 YENEEA. The CDR3 nucleotides read TGTGCCAGCAGCTATTCAACCGGGACAACTTTCTCCTACGAGCAGTACTTC. Translated, it gives CASSYSTGTTFSYEQYF. The entire variable domain, with the rest obtained from reference TRBV11-3 and TRBJ2-7, is as follows: EAGVVQSPRYKIIEKKQPVAFWCNPISGHNTLYWYLQNLGQGPELLIRYENEEAVDDSQLPKDRFSAERLKGVDSTLKIQPAELGDSAVYLCASSYSTGTTFSYEQYFGPGTRLTVT.

Note on this clone: The junction differs from germline at one of its ends, possibly a read error. The rearrangement uses TRBV27 and TRBJ2-2, with TRBD2 as a possible D gene (5 bases). This CDR3 contains 14 residues. Germline values: CDR1 MNHEY, CDR2 SMNVEV (reference sequence). The CDR3 protein is CANSLEGNTGELFF. CDR3 sequence (DNA): TGTGCCAACAGTTTAGAGGGAAACACCGGGGAGCTGTTTTTT.

The gene calls are TRBV28 and TRBJ1-1; D not certain. The germline gives CDR1 MDHEN, CDR2 SYDVKM. This CDR3 contains 14 residues. The germline V and J ends were trimmed by 6 bases and 1 base, with 12 bases remaining between them. The DNA for the CDR3 is TGTGCCAGCAGCCCACGGGAGGGGAACACTGAAGCTTTCTTT. The encoded protein is CASSPREGNTEAFF.

This sequence joins TRBV3-1 (or the pseudogene TRBV3-2) and TRBJ2-5, with TRBD2 identical over 10 bases. The germline CDR1 and CDR2 sequences are LGHDT and YNNKEL (reference sequence). The V segment lost 4 bases and the J segment 7 bases; nucleotides outside the gene matches: 12. The CDR3 sequence is 16 residues long. The CDR3 DNA is TGTGCCAGCAGCCCCCCTAGCGGGGGATCGGGCGGGACCCAGTACTTC. It translates to CASSPPSGGSGGTQYF.